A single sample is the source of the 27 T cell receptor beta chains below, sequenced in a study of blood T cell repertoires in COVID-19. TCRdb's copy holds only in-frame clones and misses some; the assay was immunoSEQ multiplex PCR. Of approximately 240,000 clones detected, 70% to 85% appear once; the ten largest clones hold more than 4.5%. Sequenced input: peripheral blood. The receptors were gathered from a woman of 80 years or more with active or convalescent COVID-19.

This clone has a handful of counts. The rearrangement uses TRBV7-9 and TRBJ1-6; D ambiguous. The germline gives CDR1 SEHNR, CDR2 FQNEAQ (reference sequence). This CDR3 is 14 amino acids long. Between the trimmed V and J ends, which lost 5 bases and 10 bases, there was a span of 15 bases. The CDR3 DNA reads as TGTGCCAGCAGCCGAGGAAGGCTTATGTCACCCCTCCACTTT. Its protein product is CASSRGRLMSPLHF. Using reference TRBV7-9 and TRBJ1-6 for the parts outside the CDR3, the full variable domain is DTGVSQNPRHKITKRGQNVTFRCDPISEHNRLYWYRQTLGQGPEFLTYFQNEAQLEKSRLLSDRFSAERPKGSFSTLEIQRTEQGDSAMYLCASSRGRLMSPLHFGNGTRLTVT.

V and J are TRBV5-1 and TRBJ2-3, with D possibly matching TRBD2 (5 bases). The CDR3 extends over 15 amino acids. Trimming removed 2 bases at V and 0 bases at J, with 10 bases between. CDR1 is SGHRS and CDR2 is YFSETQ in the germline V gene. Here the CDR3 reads CASSLWRASTDTQYF. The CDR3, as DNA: TGCGCCAGCAGCTTATGGCGGGCTAGCACAGATACGCAGTATTTT.

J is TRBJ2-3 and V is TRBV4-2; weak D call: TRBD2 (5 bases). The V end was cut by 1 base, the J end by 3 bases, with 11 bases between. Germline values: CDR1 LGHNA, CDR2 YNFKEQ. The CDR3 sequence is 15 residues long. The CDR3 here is CASSQVTSGTDTQYF. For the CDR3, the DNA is TGTGCCAGCAGCCAAGTTACTAGTGGAACAGATACGCAGTATTTT.

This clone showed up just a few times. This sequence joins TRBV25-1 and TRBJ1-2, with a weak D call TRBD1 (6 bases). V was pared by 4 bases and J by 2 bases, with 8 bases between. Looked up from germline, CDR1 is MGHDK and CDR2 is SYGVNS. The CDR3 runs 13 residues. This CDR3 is CASSATGNYGYTF. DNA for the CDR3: TGTGCCAGCAGTGCCACAGGGAACTATGGCTACACCTTC.

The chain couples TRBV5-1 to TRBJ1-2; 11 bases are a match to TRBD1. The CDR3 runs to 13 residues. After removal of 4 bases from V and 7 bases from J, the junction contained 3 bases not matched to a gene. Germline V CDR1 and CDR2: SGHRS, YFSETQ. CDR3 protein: CASSMGQGGGYTF. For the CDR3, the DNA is TGCGCCAGCAGCATGGGACAGGGGGGTGGCTACACCTTC.

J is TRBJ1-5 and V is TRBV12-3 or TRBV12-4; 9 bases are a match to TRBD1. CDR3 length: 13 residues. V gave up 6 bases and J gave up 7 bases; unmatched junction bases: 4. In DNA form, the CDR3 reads TGTGCCAGCAGGGGACAGGGCCAACAGCCCCAGCATTTT. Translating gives CASRGQGQQPQHF.

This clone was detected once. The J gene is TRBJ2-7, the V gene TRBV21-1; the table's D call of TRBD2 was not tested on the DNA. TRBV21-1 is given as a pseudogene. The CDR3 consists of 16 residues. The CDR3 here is CASSKSSGRVWDEQYF. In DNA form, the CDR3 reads TGTGCCAGCAGCAAGTCATCCGGGAGGGTTTGGGACGAGCAGTACTTC.

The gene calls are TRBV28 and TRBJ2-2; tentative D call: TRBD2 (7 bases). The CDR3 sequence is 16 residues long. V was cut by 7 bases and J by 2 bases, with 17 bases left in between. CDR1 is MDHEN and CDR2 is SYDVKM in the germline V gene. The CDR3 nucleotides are TGTGCCAGCACGGGGGGCAGGGCTGAAAACACCGGGGAGCTGTTTTTT. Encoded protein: CASTGGRAENTGELFF. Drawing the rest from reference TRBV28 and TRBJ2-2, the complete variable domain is DVKVTQSSRYLVKRTGEKVFLECVQDMDHENMFWYRQDPGLGLRLIYFSYDVKMKEKGDIPEGYSVSREKKERFSLILESASTNQTSMYLCASTGGRAENTGELFFGEGSRLTVL.

CDR3 in amino acids: CASSLFSKTAGGGYNEQFF. CDR3 nucleotides: TGTGCCAGCAGTTTATTTTCCAAAACTGCGGGGGGGGGCTACAATGAGCAGTTCTTC. The chain joins TRBV27 to TRBJ2-1; TRBD2 matches at 9 bases. The germline V gene has CDR1 MNHEY and CDR2 SMNVEV (reference sequence). This CDR3 is built from 19 residues. With V trimmed by 1 base and J by 3 bases, 13 bases remained unmatched.

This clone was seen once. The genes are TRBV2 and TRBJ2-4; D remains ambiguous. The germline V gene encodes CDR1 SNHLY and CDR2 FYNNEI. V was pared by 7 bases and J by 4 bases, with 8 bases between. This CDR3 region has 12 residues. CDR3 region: CASKQQKNIQYF. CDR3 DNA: TGTGCCAGCAAACAGCAAAAAAACATTCAGTACTTC.

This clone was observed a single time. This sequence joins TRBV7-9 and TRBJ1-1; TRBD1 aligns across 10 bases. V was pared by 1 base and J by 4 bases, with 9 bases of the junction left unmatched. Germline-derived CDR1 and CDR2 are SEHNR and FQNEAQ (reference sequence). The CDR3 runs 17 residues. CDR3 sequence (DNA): TGTGCCAGCAGCTTAGGACTGACGGGACAGGGGCTCACTGAAGCTTTCTTT. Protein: CASSLGLTGQGLTEAFF.

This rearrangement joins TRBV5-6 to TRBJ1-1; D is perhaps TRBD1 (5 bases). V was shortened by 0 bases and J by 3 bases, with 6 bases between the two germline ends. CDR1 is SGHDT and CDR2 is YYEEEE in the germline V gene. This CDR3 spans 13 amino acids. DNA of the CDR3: TGTGCCAGCAGCTTGGCGGGGGACACTGAAGCTTTCTTT. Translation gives CASSLAGDTEAFF.

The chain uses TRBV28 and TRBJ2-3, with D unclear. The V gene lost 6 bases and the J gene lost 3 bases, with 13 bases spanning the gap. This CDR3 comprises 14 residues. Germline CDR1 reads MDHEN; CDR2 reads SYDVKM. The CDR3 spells CASRKPGWTDTQYF. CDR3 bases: TGTGCCAGCAGAAAGCCGGGTTGGACAGATACGCAGTATTTT.

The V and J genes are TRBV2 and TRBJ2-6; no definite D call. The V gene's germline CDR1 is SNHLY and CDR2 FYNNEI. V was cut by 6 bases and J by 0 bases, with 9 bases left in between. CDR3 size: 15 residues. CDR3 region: CASSVADSGANVLTF. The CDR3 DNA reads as TGTGCCAGCAGCGTTGCAGACTCTGGGGCCAACGTCCTGACTTTC.

CDR3: CASPHRGVSPLHF. The CDR3 coding sequence is TGTGCCAGCCCCCACAGGGGCGTTTCACCCCTCCACTTT. The rearrangement uses TRBV19 and TRBJ1-6; 7 bases are shared with TRBD1. Per germline, CDR1 LNHDA and CDR2 SQIVND (reference sequence). This CDR3 has 13 amino acids. V shed 9 bases, J shed 9 bases, and the junction held 8 bases outside the gene matches. The whole variable domain, filled in from reference TRBV19 and TRBJ1-6, reads DGGITQSPKYLFRKEGQNVTLSCEQNLNHDAMYWYRQDPGQGLRLIYYSQIVNDFQKGDIAEGYSVSREKKESFPLTVTSAQKNPTAFYLCASPHRGVSPLHFGNGTRLTVT.

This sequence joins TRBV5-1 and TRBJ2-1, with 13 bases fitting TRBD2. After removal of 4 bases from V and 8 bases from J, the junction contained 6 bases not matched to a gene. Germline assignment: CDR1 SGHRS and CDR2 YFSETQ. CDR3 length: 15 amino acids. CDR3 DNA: TGCGCCAGCAGCCCGGGACTAGCGGGGTCTGATGAGCAGTTCTTC. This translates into CASSPGLAGSDEQFF.

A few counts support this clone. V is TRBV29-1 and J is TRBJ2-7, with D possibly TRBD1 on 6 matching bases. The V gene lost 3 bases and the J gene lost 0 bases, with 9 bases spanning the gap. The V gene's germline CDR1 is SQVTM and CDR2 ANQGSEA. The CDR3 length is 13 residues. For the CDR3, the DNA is TGCAGCGTTGAGCAGGGGAGCTCCTACGAGCAGTACTTC. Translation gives CSVEQGSSYEQYF.

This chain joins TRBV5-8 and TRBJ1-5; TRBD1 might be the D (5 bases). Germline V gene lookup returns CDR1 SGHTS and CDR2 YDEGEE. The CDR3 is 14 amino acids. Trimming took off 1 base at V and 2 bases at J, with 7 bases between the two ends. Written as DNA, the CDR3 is TGTGCCAGCAGCTTGAGGGGTGGCAATCAGCCCCAGCATTTT. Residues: CASSLRGGNQPQHF.

The CDR3 DNA is TGTGCCAGCACCTTCATCGGGACAGGTAGAATCCATGAGCAGTTCTTC. Its protein product is CASTFIGTGRIHEQFF. V gene TRBV3-1 (or the pseudogene TRBV3-2) combines with J gene TRBJ2-1; 8 bases agree with TRBD1. This CDR3 is built from 16 residues. Per the germline V gene, CDR1 is LGHDT and CDR2 is YNNKEL (reference sequence). The junction had 16 bases not matched to a gene; V was cut back by 7 bases and J by 8 bases.

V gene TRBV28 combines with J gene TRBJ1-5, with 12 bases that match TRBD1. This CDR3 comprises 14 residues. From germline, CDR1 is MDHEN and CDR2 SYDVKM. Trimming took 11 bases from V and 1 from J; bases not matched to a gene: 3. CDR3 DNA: TGTGCCGGTGGGACAGGGGGCAGCAATCAGCCCCAGCATTTT. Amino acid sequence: CAGGTGGSNQPQHF.

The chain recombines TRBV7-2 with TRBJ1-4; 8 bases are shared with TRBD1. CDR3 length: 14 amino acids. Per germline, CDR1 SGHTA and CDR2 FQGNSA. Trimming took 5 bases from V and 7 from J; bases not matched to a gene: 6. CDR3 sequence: CASSLDRGTEKLFF. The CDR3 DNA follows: TGTGCCAGCAGCCTCGACAGGGGTACTGAAAAACTGTTTTTT.

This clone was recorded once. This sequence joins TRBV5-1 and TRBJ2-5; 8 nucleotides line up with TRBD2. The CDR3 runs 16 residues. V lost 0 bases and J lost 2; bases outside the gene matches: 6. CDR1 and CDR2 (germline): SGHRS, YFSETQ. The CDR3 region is CASSLAGASGQETQYF. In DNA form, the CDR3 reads TGCGCCAGCAGCTTGGCAGGCGCTAGCGGGCAAGAGACCCAGTACTTC. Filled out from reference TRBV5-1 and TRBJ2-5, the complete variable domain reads KAGVTQTPRYLIKTRGQQVTLSCSPISGHRSVSWYQQTPGQGLQFLFEYFSETQRNKGNFPGRFSGRQFSNSRSEMNVSTLELGDSALYLCASSLAGASGQETQYFGPGTRLLVL.

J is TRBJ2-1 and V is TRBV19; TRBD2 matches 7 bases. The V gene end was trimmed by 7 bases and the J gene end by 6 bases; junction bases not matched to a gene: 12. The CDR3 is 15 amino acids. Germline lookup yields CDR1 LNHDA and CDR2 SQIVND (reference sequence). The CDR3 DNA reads TGTGCCAGTACCTCGTGGGGGGGACCGCTCAATGAGCAGTTCTTC. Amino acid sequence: CASTSWGGPLNEQFF.

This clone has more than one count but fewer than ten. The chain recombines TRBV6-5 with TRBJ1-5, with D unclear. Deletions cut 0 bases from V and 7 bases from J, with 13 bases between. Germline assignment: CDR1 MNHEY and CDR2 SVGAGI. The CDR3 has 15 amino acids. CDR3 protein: CASSYSVSARQPQHF. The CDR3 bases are TGTGCCAGCAGTTACTCAGTCAGCGCGAGGCAGCCCCAGCATTTT.

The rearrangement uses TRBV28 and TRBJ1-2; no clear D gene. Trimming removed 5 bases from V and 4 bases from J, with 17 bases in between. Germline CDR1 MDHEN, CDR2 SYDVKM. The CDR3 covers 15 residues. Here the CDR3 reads CASSDNFRQLYGYTF. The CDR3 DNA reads TGTGCCAGCAGTGACAATTTTAGGCAGCTCTATGGCTACACCTTC.

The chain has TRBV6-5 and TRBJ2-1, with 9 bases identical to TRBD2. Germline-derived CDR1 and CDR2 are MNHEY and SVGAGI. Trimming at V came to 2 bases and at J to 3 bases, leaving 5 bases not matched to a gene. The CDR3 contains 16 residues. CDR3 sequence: CASSYASGAIYNEQFF. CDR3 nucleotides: TGTGCCAGCAGTTACGCTAGCGGGGCAATCTACAATGAGCAGTTCTTC.

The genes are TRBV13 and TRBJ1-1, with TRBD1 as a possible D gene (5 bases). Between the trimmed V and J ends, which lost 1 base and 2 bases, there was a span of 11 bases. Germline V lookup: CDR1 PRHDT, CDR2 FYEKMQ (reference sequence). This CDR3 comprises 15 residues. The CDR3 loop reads CASSLARQGNTEAFF. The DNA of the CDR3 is TGTGCCAGCAGCTTAGCGCGGCAGGGAAACACTGAAGCTTTCTTT.